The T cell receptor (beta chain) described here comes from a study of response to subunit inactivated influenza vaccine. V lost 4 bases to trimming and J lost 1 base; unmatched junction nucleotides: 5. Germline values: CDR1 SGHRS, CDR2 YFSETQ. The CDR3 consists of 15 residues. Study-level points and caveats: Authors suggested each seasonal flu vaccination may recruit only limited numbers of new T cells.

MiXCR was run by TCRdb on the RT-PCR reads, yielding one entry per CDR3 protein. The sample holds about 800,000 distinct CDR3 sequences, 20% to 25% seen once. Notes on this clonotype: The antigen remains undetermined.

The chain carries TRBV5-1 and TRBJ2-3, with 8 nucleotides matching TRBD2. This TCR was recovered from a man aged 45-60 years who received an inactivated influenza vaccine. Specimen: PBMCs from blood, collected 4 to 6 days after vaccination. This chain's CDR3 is CASSQAGVRTDTQYF. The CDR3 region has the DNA TGCGCCAGCAGCCAAGCGGGGGTCCGCACAGATACGCAGTATTTT.